Below, 7 T cell receptor beta chains from the same sample are listed, as sequenced in a study of T cells in Graves' hyperthyroidism and ophthalmopathy. Amplified regions were TCR beta CDR3 sequences from RNA transcripts. The HTBI set primed first-round TCR CDR3 RT-PCR. Using its own MiXCR run on the multiplex PCR reads, TCRdb lists one record per CDR3 protein. This sample has over 650,000 distinct CDR3 sequences; 16% occur once, and the top ten carry approximately 8.4%. Sequencing used blood. Receptor source: a man aged 18 to 30 with Graves' hyperthyroidism.

This chain joins TRBV10-3 and TRBJ1-5, with D unresolved. With 4 bases removed from V and 7 bases from J, the gap between germline ends came to 11 bases. The CDR3 contains 13 residues. Germline CDR1 is ENHRY and CDR2 is SYGVKD. The CDR3 protein is CAISASRKQPQHF. DNA of the CDR3: TGTGCCATCAGTGCGTCGAGGAAACAGCCCCAGCATTTT.

The rearrangement uses TRBV4-1 and TRBJ2-7; D unclear. Germline CDR1 and CDR2: MGHRA and YSYEKL. The CDR3 loop spans 11 amino acids. V was pared by 0 bases and J by 5 bases, with 2 bases between. CDR3 in DNA: TGCGCCAGCAGCCAAGAAAACGAGCAGTACTTC. Translation gives CASSQENEQYF.

V usage is TRBV9 and J usage is TRBJ1-1; no firm D call. This CDR3 has 17 residues. V shed 0 bases and J shed 2 bases, with 17 bases lying between them. Germline values: CDR1 SGDLS, CDR2 YYNGEE. The DNA of the CDR3 is TGTGCCAGCAGCGTAGCGTATATCCCGGGCCCCAACACTGAAGCTTTCTTT. Translated, it gives CASSVAYIPGPNTEAFF.

A few counts support this clonotype. This rearrangement joins TRBV15 to TRBJ2-1, with TRBD2 matching 15 bases. Per germline, CDR1 LNHNV and CDR2 YYDKDF (reference sequence). There are 16 residues in the CDR3. Losses at the gene ends were 4 bases for V and 6 bases for J; bases not matched to a gene: 4. CDR3 coding DNA: TGTGCCACCAGCAAGGGACTAGCGGGAGGCGTCAATGAGCAGTTCTTC. Translating gives CATSKGLAGGVNEQFF.

This clonotype was found many times. This chain connects TRBV12-3 or TRBV12-4 to TRBJ1-1, with D maybe TRBD1 (5 bases). Trimming cost V 5 bases and J 0 bases, with 10 bases left between them. The length of the CDR3 is 14 residues. The CDR3 DNA reads TGTGCCAGCAGTACGCAGGGAATGAACACTGAAGCTTTCTTT. It translates to CASSTQGMNTEAFF.

The rearrangement uses TRBV6-1 and TRBJ2-2; D is uncertain. Germline assignment: CDR1 MNHNS and CDR2 SASEGT. Trimming pared 6 bases from V and 6 bases from J, leaving 14 bases between. The CDR3 runs to 14 residues. CDR3 amino acids: CASRHKALPGELFF. The CDR3 coding sequence is TGTGCCAGCAGACACAAGGCCCTCCCCGGGGAGCTGTTTTTT.

The sample holds many counts of this clonotype. The chain combines TRBV9 with TRBJ2-5, with D possibly matching TRBD1 (5 bases). Germline V gives CDR1 SGDLS, CDR2 YYNGEE. V lost 3 bases and J 7 bases, leaving 16 bases between the germline ends. The CDR3 extends over 14 amino acids. The CDR3 nucleotides are TGTGCCAGCAGCGACTCCCCCGGTAGGGGGACCCAGTACTTC. The encoded protein is CASSDSPGRGTQYF.